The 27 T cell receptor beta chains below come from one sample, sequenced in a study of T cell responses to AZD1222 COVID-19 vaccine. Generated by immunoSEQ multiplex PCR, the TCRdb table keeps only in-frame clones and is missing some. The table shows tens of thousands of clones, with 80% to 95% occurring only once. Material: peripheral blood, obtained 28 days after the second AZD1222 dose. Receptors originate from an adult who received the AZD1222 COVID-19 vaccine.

The CDR3 sequence is CASGVNRLETQYF. As DNA, the CDR3 is TGTGCCAGCGGGGTTAACCGGCTAGAGACCCAGTACTTC. The V gene is TRBV2, the J gene TRBJ2-5, with unresolved D. Germline V gene lookup returns CDR1 SNHLY and CDR2 FYNNEI. This CDR3 is built from 13 residues. Trimming pared 8 bases from V and 4 bases from J, leaving 14 bases between.

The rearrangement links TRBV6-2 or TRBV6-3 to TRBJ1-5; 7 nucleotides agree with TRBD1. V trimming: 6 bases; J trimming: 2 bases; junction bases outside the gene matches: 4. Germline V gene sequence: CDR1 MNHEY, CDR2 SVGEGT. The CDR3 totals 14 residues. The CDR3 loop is CASSQTGRNQPQHF. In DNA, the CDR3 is TGTGCCAGCAGCCAGACAGGGCGCAATCAGCCCCAGCATTTT.

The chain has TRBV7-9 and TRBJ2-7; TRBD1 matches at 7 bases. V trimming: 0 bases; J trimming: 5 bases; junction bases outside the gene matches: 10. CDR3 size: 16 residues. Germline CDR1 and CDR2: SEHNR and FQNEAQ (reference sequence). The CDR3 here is CASSLAGGLGIDEQYF. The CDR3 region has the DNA TGTGCCAGCAGCTTAGCAGGGGGCCTAGGTATCGACGAGCAGTACTTC.

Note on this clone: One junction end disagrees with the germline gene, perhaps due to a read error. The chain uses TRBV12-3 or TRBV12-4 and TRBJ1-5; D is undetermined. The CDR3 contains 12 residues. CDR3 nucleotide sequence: TGTGCCAGCAGTTTTCGGTGGACCCGGGTAAGCTTT. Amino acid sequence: CASSFRWTRVSF.

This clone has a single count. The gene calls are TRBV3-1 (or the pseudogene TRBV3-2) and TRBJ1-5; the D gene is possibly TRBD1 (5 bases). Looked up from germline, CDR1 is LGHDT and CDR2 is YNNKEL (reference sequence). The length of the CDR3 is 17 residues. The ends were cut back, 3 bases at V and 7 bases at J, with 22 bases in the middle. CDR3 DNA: TGTGCCAGCAGCCACGGGCCCCGGGGCCCCCTCTGGCAGCCCCAGCATTTT. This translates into CASSHGPRGPLWQPQHF.

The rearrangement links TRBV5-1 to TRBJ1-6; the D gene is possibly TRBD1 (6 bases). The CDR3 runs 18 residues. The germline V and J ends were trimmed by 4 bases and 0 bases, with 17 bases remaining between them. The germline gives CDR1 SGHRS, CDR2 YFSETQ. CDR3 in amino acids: CASSQPSGQLSYNSPLHF. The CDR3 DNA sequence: TGCGCCAGCAGCCAACCCTCAGGACAGCTCTCCTATAATTCACCCCTCCACTTT.

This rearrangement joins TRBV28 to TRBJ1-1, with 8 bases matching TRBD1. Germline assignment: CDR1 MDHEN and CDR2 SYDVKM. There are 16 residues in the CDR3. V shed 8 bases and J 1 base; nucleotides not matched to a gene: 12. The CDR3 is CASQTPGGLGNTEAFF. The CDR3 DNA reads TGTGCCAGCCAAACCCCAGGGGGCCTGGGGAACACTGAAGCTTTCTTT.

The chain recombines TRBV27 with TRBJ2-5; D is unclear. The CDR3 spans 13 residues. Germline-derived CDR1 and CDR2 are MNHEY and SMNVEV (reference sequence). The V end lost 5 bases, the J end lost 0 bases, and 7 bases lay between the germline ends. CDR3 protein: CASSQLYQETQYF. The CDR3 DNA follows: TGTGCCAGCAGTCAATTGTACCAAGAGACCCAGTACTTC.

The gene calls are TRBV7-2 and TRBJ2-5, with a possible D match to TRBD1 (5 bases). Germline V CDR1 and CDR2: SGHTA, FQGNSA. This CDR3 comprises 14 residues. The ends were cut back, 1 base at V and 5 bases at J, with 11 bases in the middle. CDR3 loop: CASSLVNRPETQYF. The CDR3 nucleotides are TGTGCCAGCAGCTTAGTCAACAGGCCCGAGACCCAGTACTTC.

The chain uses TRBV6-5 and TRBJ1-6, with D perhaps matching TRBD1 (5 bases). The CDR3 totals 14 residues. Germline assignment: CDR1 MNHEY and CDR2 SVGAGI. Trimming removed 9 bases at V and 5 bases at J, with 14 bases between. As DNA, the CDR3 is TGTGCCAGTAATACTGACAGAAATAATTCACCCCTCCACTTT. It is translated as CASNTDRNNSPLHF.

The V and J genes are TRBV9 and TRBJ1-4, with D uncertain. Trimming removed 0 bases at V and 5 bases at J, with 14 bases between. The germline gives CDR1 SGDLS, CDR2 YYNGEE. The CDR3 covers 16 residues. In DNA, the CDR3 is TGTGCCAGCAGCGTAGGGGAATCACCTCACAATGAAAAACTGTTTTTT. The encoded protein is CASSVGESPHNEKLFF.

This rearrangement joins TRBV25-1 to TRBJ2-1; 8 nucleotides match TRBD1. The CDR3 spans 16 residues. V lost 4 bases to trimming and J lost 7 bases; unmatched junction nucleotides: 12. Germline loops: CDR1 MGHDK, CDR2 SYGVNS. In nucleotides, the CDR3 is TGTGCCAGCAGTGCCCCAGGACAGGGTTATGAGAATGAGCAGTTCTTC. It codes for CASSAPGQGYENEQFF.

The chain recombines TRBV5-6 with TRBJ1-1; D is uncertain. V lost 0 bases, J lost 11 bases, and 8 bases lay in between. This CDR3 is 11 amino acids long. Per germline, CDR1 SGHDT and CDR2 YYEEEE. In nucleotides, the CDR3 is TGTGCCAGCAGCTTGGGGGGTCAGGCTTTCTTT. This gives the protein CASSLGGQAFF.

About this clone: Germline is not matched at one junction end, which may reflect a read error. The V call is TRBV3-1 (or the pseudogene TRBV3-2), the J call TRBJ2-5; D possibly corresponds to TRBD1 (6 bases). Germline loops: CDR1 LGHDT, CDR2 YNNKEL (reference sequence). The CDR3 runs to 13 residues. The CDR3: CASSQDLGAIPDF. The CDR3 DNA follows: TGTGCCAGCAGCCAAGATCTGGGGGCCATTCCGGACTTC.

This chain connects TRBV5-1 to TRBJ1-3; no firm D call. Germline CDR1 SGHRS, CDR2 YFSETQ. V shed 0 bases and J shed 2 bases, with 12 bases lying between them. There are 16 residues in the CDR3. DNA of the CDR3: TGCGCCAGCAGCTTGGCAGGTGTGGGGACTGGAAACACCATATATTTT. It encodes CASSLAGVGTGNTIYF. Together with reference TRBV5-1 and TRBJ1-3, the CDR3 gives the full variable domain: KAGVTQTPRYLIKTRGQQVTLSCSPISGHRSVSWYQQTPGQGLQFLFEYFSETQRNKGNFPGRFSGRQFSNSRSEMNVSTLELGDSALYLCASSLAGVGTGNTIYFGEGSWLTVV.

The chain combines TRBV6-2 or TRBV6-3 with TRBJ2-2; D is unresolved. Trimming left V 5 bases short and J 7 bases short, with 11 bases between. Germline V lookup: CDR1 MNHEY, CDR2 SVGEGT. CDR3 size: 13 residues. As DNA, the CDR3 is TGTGCCAGCAGTAGAGTAGTTCACGGGGAGCTGTTTTTT. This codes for CASSRVVHGELFF.

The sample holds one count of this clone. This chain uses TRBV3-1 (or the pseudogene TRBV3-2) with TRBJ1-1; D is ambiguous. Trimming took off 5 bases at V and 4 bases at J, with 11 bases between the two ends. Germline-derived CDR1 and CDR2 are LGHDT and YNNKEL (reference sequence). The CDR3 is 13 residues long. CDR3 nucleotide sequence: TGTGCCAGCAGCTCAACGGAGGGCACTGAAGCTTTCTTT. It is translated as CASSSTEGTEAFF.

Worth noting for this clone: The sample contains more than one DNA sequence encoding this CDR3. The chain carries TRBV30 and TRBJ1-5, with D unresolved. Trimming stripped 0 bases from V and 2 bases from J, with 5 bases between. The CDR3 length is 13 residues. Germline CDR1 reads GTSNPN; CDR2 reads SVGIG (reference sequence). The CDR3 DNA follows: TGTGCCTGGAGTGTACGGGGCAATCAGCCCCAGCATTTT. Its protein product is CAWSVRGNQPQHF.

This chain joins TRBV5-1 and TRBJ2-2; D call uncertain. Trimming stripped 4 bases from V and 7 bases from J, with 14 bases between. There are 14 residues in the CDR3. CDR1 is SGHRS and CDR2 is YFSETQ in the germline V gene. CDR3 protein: CASSPGDRRGELFF. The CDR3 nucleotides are TGCGCCAGCAGCCCAGGAGATCGTCGCGGGGAGCTGTTTTTT. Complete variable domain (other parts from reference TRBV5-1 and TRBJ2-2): KAGVTQTPRYLIKTRGQQVTLSCSPISGHRSVSWYQQTPGQGLQFLFEYFSETQRNKGNFPGRFSGRQFSNSRSEMNVSTLELGDSALYLCASSPGDRRGELFFGEGSRLTVL.

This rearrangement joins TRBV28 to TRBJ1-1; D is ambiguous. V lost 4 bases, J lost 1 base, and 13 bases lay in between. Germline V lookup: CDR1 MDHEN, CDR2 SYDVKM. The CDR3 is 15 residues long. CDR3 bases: TGTGCCAGCAGTTCACCGTCCGCGGGGAACACTGAAGCTTTCTTT. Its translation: CASSSPSAGNTEAFF.

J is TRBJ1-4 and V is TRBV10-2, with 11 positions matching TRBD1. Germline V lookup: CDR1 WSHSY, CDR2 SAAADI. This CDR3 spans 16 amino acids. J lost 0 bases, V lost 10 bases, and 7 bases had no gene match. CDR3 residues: CATKTGQGATNEKLFF. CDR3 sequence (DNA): TGCGCCACCAAAACGGGACAGGGGGCAACTAATGAAAAACTGTTTTTT.

In DNA, the CDR3 is TGTGCCAGCAGCGTACTAGCGGGGGACAATCTATACAATGAGCAGTTCTTC. Translated: CASSVLAGDNLYNEQFF. The chain carries TRBV7-2 and TRBJ2-1; 11 bases agree with TRBD2. The junction had 10 bases not matched to a gene; V was cut back by 5 bases and J by 4 bases. Germline V gene lookup returns CDR1 SGHTA and CDR2 FQGNSA. The CDR3 length is 17 residues.

CDR3: CASRPGAFINEQFF. In nucleotides, the CDR3 is TGTGCCAGCAGGCCCGGCGCTTTTATCAATGAGCAGTTCTTC. The rearrangement uses TRBV6-6 and TRBJ2-1; no clear D gene. CDR3 length: 14 residues. Germline lookup yields CDR1 MNHNY and CDR2 SVGAGI (reference sequence). The V and J ends lost 6 bases and 6 bases respectively, with 15 bases between them.

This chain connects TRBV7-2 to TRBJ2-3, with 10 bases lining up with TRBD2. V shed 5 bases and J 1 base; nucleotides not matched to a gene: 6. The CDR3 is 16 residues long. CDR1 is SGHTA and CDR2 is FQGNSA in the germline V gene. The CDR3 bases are TGTGCCAGCAGCGGTTCGAGCGGGGGGGGCACAGATACGCAGTATTTT. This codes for CASSGSSGGGTDTQYF.

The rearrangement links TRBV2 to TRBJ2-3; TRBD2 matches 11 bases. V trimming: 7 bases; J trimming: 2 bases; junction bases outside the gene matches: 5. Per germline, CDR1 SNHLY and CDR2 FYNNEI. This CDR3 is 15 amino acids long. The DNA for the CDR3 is TGTGCCAGCACAGAGACTAGCGGGGACACAGATACGCAGTATTTT. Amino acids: CASTETSGDTDTQYF.

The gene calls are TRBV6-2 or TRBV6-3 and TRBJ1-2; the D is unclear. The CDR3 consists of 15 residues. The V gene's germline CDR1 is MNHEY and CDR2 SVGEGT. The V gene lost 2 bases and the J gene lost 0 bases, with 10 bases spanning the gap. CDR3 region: CASSYGSVTNYGYTF. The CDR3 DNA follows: TGTGCCAGCAGTTACGGGTCAGTTACTAACTATGGCTACACCTTC.

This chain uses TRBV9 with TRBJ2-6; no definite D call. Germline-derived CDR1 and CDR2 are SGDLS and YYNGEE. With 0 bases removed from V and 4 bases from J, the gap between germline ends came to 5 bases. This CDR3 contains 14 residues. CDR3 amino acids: CASSVGTGANVLTF. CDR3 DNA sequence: TGTGCCAGCAGCGTAGGGACGGGGGCCAACGTCCTGACTTTC.